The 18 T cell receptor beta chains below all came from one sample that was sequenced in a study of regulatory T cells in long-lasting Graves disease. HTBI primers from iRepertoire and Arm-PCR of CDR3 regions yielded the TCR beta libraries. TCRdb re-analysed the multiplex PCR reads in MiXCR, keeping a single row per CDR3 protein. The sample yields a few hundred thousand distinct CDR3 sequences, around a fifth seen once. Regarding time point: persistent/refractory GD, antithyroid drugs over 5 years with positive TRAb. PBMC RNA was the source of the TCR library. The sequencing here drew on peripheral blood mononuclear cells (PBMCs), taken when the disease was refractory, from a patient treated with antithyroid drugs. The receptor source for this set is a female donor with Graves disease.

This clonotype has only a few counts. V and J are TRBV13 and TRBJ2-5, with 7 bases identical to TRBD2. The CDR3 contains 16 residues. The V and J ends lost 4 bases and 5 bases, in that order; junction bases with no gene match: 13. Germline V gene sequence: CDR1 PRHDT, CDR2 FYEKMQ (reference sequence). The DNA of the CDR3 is TGTGCCAGCAGCTCTAATGGCGGGGGACGGTTTGAGACCCAGTACTTC. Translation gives CASSSNGGGRFETQYF.

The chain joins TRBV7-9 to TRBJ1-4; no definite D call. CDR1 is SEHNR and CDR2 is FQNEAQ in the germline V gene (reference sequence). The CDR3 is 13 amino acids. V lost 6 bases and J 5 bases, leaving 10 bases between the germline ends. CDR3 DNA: TGTGCCAGCAGAAACGGGCCCAATGAAAAACTGTTTTTT. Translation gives CASRNGPNEKLFF.

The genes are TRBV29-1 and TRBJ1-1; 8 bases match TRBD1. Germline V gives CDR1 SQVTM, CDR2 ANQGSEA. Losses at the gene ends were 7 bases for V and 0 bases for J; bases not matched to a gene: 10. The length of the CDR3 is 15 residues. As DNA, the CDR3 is TGCAGCGGCGAGACAGGGGCTTTAATGAACACTGAAGCTTTCTTT. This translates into CSGETGALMNTEAFF.

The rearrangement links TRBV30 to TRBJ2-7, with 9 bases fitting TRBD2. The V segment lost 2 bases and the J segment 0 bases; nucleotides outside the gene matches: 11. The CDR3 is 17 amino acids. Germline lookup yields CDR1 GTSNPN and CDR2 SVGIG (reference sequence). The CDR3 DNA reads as TGTGCCTGGAGTCTCGGGGCGGGAGGGGAATACTCCTACGAGCAGTACTTC. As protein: CAWSLGAGGEYSYEQYF.

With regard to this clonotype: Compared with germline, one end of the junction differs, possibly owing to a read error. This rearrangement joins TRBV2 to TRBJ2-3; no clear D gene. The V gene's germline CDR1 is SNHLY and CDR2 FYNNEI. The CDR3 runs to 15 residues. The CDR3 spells CASLPASGGTDTQCF. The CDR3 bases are TGTGCCAGCCTTCCCGCCTCGGGTGGCACAGATACGCAGTGTTTT.

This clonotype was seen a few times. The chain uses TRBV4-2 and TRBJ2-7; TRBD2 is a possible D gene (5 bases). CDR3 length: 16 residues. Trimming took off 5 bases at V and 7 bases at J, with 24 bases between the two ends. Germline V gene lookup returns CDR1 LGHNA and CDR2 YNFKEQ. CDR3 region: CASSGASAGQAGEQYF. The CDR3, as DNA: TGTGCCAGCAGCGGAGCCAGCGCGGGCCAAGCCGGAGAGCAGTACTTC.

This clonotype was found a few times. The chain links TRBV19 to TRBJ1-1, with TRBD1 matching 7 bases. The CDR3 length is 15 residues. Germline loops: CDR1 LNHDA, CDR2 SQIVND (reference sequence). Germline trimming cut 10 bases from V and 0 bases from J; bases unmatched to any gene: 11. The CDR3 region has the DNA TGTGCCACCATAAAAGGGACAGCAATGAACACTGAAGCTTTCTTT. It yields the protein CATIKGTAMNTEAFF. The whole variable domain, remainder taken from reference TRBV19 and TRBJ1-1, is DGGITQSPKYLFRKEGQNVTLSCEQNLNHDAMYWYRQDPGQGLRLIYYSQIVNDFQKGDIAEGYSVSREKKESFPLTVTSAQKNPTAFYLCATIKGTAMNTEAFFGQGTRLTVV.

CDR3 nucleotides: TGTGCCACCCGGGACAGCATGAACACTGAAGCTTTCTTT. This codes for CATRDSMNTEAFF. The chain links TRBV10-3 to TRBJ1-1; TRBD1 aligns across 7 bases. The ends lost 10 bases at V and 0 bases at J; junction bases unmatched: 5. The CDR3 spans 13 residues. Germline assignment: CDR1 ENHRY and CDR2 SYGVKD.

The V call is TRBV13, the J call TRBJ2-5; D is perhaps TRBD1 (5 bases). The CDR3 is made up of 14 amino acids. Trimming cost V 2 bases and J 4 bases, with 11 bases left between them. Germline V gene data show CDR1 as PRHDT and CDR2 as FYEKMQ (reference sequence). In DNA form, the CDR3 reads TGTGCCAGCAGCTTAAAGGCAGGGTCAGAGACCCAGTACTTC. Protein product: CASSLKAGSETQYF.

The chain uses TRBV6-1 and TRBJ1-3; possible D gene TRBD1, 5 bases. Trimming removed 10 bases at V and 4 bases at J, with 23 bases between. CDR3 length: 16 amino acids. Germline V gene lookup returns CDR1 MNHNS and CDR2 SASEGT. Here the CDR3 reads CATTGAGSLYGNTIYF. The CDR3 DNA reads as TGTGCCACCACTGGGGCAGGCTCCCTTTACGGAAACACCATATATTTT.

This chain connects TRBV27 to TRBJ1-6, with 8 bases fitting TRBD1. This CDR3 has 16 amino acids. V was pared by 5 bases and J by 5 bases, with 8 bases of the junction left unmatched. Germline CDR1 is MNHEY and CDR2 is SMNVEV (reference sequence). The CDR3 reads CASSPEDRAHNSPLHF. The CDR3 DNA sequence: TGTGCCAGCAGTCCGGAGGACAGGGCCCATAATTCACCCCTCCACTTT.

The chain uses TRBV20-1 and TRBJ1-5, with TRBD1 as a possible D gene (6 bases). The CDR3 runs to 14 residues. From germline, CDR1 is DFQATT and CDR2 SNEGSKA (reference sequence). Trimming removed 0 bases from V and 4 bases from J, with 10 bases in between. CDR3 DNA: TGCAGTGCTAGAGAACAGGGAAAGAATCAGCCCCAGCATTTT. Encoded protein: CSAREQGKNQPQHF.

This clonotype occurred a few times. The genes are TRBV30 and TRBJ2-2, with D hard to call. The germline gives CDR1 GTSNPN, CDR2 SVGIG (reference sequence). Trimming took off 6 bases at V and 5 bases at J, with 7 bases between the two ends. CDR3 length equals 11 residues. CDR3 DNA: TGTGCCTGCTACAGTACCGGGGAGCTGTTTTTT. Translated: CACYSTGELFF.

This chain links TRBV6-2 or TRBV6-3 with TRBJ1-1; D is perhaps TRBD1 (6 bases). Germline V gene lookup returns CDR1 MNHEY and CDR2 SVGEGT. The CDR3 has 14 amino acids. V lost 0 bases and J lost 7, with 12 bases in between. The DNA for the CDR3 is TGTGCCAGCAGTTACTCAATGAAGGGGGTTGAAGCTTTCTTT. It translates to CASSYSMKGVEAFF.

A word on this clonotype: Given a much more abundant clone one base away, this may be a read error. DNA of the CDR3: TGCAGTGCTAGAGTCGCCGGGACAGGGTACGAGCAGTACTTC. This gives the protein CSARVAGTGYEQYF. The chain recombines TRBV20-1 with TRBJ2-7, with 9 bases lining up with TRBD1. The CDR3 is 14 residues long. Per germline, CDR1 DFQATT and CDR2 SNEGSKA (reference sequence). V lost 1 base to trimming and J lost 4 bases; unmatched junction nucleotides: 5.

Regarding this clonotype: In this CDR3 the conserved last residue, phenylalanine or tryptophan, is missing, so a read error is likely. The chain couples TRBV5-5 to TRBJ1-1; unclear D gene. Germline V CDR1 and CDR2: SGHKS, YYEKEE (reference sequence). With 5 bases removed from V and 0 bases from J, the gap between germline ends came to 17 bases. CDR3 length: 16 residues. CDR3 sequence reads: CASRLVWAGMNTEAFL. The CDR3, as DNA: TGTGCCAGCAGGTTAGTTTGGGCAGGAATGAACACTGAAGCTTTCCTT.

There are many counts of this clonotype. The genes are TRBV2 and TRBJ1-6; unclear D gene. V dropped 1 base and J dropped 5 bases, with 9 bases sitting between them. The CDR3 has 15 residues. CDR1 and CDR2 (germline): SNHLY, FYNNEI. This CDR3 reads CASSEEILNNSPLHF. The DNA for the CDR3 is TGTGCCAGCAGTGAAGAAATTCTAAATAATTCACCCCTCCACTTT.

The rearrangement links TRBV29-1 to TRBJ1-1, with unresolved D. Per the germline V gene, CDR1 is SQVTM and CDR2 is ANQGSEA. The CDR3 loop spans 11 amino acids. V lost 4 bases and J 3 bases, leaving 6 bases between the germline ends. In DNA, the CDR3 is TGCAGCGTTGCACTGGACACTGAAGCTTTCTTT. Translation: CSVALDTEAFF.